This record looks at one T cell receptor beta chain sequence and its context. Its target is not known. Treatment in this sample: 15 to 20 received Ad26.COV2.S at low or high dose, single or two shots; five or six received placebo; per-sample allocation not given. All samples were drawn on day 63, counting from the first vaccine or placebo injection. This Boston cohort included adults aged 18-55 years. This specimen comes from a study of Ad26.COV2.S vaccination and SARS-CoV-2 variants. Clones were sequenced by immunoSEQ multiplex PCR, and TCRdb holds only the in-frame ones, with some missing. Of about half a million clones detected, around 89% appear once; the ten largest clones hold 1.5% to 2%. Study results and limitations: Assessments of TCR breadth and depth may have underestimated the total T cell responses.

This sequence was found in a person aged 18 to 65 who received the Ad26.COV2.S COVID-19 vaccine or a placebo. This specimen was peripheral blood, taken in a trial of Ad26.COV2.S vaccine versus placebo.

The CDR3 DNA reads as TGTGCCCCACAGGGGGGGGAGGGGTACTTC. Translated: CAPQGGEGYF. The chain employs TRBV10-3 and TRBJ2-7; possible D gene TRBD1, 8 bases. V was cut by 11 bases and J by 12 bases, with 17 bases left in between. Germline V CDR1 and CDR2: ENHRY, SYGVKD. The CDR3 covers 10 residues.